This TCR beta chain was identified in a study of cytomegalovirus exposure and HLA in healthy donors (dated by TCRdb to about 2017). Context from the whole study: A later analysis indicated that the 130 or so validation repertoires were generated on the platform also employed for the roughly 730 repertoires of the first cohort. A separate validation cohort of roughly 130 different subjects was used in addition to the approximately 670-subject first cohort. The study was designed to test whether signatures of past pathogen exposure could be identified by cataloging public T cell receptors. The study combined high-throughput TCR immunosequencing, statistical association of individual TCRs with disease status, and machine learning to predict cytomegalovirus infection status.

V is pared back by 7 bases and J by 9 bases, with 19 bases lying between the germline termini. Reading from cysteine to phenylalanine, the CDR3 counts 14 amino acids. The sequence is cut down to CDR3 DNA, 42 bases in frame from base 1. For CDR1 and CDR2, the germline V gene lists MNHNS and SASEGT. What the research found in general, with its limitations: In a later analysis, TCRs clustered in the first cohort were found to also tend to co-occur in the 100 to 150 validation repertoires, with about 93% of cluster scores above 0. According to the authors, the approach could potentially be generalized to other disease states and immunological phenotypes. A later analysis had no HLA typing for the validation cohort, so co-occurrence there was scored across all 110 or so repertoires. Cytomegalovirus status was reported to be diagnosed by the classifier with high specificity and sensitivity in both the original and validation cohorts. In the study, around 160 TCR beta chains were listed as associated with cytomegalovirus. While some public TCRs were present in many individuals, most TCR sequences turned up only very rarely across donors. A few of the identified cytomegalovirus-associated TCR beta chains were confirmed in vitro to be specific for cytomegalovirus antigens.

As for this clone: Its specific antigen is unknown. Base qualities were left out, and no much larger clone turns up one base away.

The library was made by the immunoSEQ multiplex PCR assay. On the authors' methods: To diagnose cytomegalovirus status from the catalog of TCR beta chain sequences, a statistical classification framework was built. Entries here come from immuneACCESS through TCRdb and include only in-frame sequences with V and J called. Some clones fail to appear in such tables; in the studies checked, an unresolved V gene covers under half of the shortfall, and the cause of the remainder is unknown. V, J and clone size are taken as reported in that table, and D and trimming were inferred from the DNA itself. This sample comprises about 73,000 clones, approximately 94% of them detected only once. 1% of the sample lies in the top ten. The donors were included in the validation cohort of roughly 130 subjects, a group kept apart from the roughly 670-subject first cohort.

Material: PBMCs. The chain is made from TRBV6-1 and TRBJ1-5; the D region possibly corresponds to TRBD1 (6 bases align). The clonotype was recovered from a woman under 30 in good health and CMV-seronegative. The base sequence is TGTGCCAGCATGGACAGCGGGGGGTATTGGCCCCAGCATTTT. Translation gives CASMDSGGYWPQHF.